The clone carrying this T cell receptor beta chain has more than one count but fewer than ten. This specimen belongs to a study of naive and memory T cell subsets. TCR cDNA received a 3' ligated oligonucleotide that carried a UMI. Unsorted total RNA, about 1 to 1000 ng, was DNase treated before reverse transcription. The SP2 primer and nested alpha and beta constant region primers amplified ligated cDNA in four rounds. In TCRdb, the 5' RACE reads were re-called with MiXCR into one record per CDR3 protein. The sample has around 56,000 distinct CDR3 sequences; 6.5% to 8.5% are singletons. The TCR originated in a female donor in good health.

CDR3 sequence reads: CASSFTSSETQYF. In DNA form, the CDR3 reads TGCGCCAGCAGCTTTACTAGTAGTGAGACCCAGTACTTC. The V and J genes are TRBV5-1 and TRBJ2-5; the D gene is possibly TRBD2 (5 bases). The germline gives CDR1 SGHRS, CDR2 YFSETQ. This CDR3 is 13 amino acids long. V lost 2 bases to trimming and J lost 5 bases, with 10 bases between them.